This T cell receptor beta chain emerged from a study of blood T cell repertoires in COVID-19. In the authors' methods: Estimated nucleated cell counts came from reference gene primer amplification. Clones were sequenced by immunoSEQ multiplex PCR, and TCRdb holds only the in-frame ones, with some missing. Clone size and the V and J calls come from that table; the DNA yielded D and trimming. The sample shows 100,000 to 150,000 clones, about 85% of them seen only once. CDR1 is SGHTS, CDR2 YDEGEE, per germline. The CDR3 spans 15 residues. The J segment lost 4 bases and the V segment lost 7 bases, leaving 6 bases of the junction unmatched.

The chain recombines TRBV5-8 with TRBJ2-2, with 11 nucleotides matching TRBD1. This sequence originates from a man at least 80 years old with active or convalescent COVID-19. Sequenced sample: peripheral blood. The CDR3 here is CASAGQGAVTGELFF. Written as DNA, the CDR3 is TGTGCCAGCGCAGGACAGGGGGCGGTCACCGGGGAGCTGTTTTTT.